This TCR beta chain was found in a study of cytomegalovirus exposure and HLA in healthy donors. Findings and caveats of the study: Prediction of most subjects' HLA-A and HLA-B alleles by TCR beta sequences was reportedly accurate. About 87% or about 30% of the time was how often most TCR beta V segments were productive, according to an earlier analysis.

Turning to this clone: Its antigen is as yet unknown.

This PCR relied on a set of 60 Vbeta primers and 13 Jbeta primers. Measured with immunoSEQ multiplex PCR; TCRdb has only the in-frame clones, and not every one. The sample includes about 120,000 clones, 65% to 85% of them seen just once. CDR1 is MNHEY and CDR2 is SMNVEV in the germline V gene (reference sequence). The CDR3 is made up of 13 amino acids. V gave up 6 bases and J gave up 11 bases, with 19 bases separating them. The TCR sequence derives from a man aged 45-65 years in good health and CMV-seronegative. Specimen: PBMCs. The chain employs TRBV27 and TRBJ2-5; D is perhaps TRBD2 (7 bases). The chain's CDR3 is CASRDSGAGEQYF. The DNA for the CDR3 is TGTGCCAGCAGGGACAGCGGGGCGGGGGAGCAGTACTTC.